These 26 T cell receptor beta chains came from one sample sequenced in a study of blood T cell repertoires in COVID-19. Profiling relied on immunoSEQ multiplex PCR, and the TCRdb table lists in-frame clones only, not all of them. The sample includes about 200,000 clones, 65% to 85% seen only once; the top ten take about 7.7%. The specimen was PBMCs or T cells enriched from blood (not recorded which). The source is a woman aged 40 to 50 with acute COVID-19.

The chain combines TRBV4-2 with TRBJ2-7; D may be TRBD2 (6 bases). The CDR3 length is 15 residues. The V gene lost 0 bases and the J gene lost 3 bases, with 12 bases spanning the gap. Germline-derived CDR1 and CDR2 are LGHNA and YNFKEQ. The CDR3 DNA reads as TGTGCCAGCAGCCAAGATATCGGGCGGGACTACGAGCAGTACTTC. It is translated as CASSQDIGRDYEQYF.

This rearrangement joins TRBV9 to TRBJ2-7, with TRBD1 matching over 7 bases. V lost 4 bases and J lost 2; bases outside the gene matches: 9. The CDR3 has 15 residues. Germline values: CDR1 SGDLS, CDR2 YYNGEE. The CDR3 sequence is CASSRAGTATYEQYF. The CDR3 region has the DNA TGTGCCAGCAGCAGAGCCGGGACAGCCACCTACGAGCAGTACTTC.

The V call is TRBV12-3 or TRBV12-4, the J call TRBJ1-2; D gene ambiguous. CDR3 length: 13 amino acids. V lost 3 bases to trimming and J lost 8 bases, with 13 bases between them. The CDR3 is CASSLRPKGGYTF. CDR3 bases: TGTGCCAGCAGTTTGAGGCCAAAAGGAGGCTACACCTTC.

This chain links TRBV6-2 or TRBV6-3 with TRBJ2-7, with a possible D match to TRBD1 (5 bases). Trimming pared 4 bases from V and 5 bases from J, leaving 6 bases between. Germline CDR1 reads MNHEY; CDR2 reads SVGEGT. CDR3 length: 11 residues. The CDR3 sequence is CASSWGHEQYF. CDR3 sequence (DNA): TGTGCCAGCAGTTGGGGCCACGAGCAGTACTTC.

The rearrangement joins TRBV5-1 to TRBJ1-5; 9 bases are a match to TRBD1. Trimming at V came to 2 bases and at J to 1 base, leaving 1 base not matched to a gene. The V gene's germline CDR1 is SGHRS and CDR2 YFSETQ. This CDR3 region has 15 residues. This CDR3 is CASSFGQGSNQPQHF. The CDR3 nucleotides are TGCGCCAGCAGCTTCGGACAGGGGAGCAATCAGCCCCAGCATTTT.

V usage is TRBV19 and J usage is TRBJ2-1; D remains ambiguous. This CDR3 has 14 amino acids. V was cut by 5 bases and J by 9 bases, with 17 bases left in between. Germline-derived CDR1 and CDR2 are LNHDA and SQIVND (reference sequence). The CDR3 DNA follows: TGTGCCAGTAGTCACCTCCTTCTGCGTTTTGAGCAGTTCTTC. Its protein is CASSHLLLRFEQFF.

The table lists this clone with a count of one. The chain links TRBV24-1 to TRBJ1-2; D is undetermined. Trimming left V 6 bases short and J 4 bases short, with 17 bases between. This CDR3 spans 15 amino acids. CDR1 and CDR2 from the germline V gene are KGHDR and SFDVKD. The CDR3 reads CATSPGRGASYGYTF. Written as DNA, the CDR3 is TGTGCCACCAGTCCTGGGCGGGGAGCCAGCTATGGCTACACCTTC.

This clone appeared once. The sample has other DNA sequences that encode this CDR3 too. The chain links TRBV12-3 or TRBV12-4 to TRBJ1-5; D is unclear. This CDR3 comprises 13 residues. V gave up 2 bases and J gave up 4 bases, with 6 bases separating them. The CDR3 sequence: CASSLRGNQPQHF. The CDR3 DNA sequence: TGTGCCAGCAGTTTAAGAGGGAATCAGCCCCAGCATTTT.

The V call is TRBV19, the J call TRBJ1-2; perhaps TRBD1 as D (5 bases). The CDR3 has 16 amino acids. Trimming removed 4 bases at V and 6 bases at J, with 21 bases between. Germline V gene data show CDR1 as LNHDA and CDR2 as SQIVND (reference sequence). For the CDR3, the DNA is TGTGCCAGTAGTACATTGACCCCTACAGGCCATCATGGCTACACCTTC. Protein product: CASSTLTPTGHHGYTF. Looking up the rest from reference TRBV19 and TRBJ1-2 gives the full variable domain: DGGITQSPKYLFRKEGQNVTLSCEQNLNHDAMYWYRQDPGQGLRLIYYSQIVNDFQKGDIAEGYSVSREKKESFPLTVTSAQKNPTAFYLCASSTLTPTGHHGYTFGSGTRLTVV.

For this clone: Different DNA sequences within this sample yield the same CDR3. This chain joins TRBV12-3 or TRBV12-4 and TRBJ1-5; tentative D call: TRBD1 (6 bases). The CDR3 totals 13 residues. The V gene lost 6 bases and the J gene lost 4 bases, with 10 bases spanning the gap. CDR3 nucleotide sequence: TGTGCCAGCAGGCCCACAGGGAATCAGCCCCAGCATTTT. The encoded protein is CASRPTGNQPQHF.

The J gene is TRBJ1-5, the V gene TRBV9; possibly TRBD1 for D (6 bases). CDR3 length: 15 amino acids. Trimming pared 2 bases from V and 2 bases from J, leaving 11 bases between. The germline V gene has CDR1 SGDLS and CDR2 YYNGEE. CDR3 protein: CASSVSGDGNQPQHF. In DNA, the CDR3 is TGTGCCAGCAGCGTTTCAGGGGATGGCAATCAGCCCCAGCATTTT.

CDR3 residues: CASSLEPTGELFF. The CDR3 coding sequence is TGTGCCAGCAGCTTGGAGCCCACCGGGGAGCTGTTTTTT. The chain uses TRBV5-4 and TRBJ2-2; D is uncertain. Trimming cost V 0 bases and J 4 bases, with 4 bases left between them. The CDR3 is 13 amino acids. Germline-derived CDR1 and CDR2 are SGHNT and YYREEE (reference sequence). The full variable domain, its missing parts supplied by reference TRBV5-4 and TRBJ2-2, is ETGVTQSPTHLIKTRGQQVTLRCSSQSGHNTVSWYQQALGQGPQFIFQYYREEENGRGNFPPRFSGLQFPNYSSELNVNALELDDSALYLCASSLEPTGELFFGEGSRLTVL.

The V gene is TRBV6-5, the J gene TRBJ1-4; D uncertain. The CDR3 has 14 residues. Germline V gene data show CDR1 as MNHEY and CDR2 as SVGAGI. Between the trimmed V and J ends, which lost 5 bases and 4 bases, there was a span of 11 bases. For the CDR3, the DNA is TGTGCCAGCAGTCGCGGGAATTATAATGAAAAACTGTTTTTT. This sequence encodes CASSRGNYNEKLFF.

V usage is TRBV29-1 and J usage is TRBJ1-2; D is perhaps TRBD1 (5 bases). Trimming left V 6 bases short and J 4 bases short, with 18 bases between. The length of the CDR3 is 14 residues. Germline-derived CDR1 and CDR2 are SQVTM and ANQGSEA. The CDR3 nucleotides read TGCAGCGTCCACGGGGGGATTCCCGCCTATGGCTACACCTTC. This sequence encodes CSVHGGIPAYGYTF.

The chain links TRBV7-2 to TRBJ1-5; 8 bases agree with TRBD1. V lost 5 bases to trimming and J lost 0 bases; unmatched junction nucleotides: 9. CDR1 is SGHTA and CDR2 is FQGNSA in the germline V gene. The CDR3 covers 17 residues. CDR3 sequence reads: CASSPGQGGTSNQPQHF. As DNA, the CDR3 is TGTGCCAGCAGCCCAGGACAGGGAGGCACTAGCAATCAGCCCCAGCATTTT.

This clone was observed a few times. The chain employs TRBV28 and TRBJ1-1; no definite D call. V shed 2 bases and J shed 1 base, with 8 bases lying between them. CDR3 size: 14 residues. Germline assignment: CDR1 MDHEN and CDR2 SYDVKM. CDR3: CASSLTRQNTEAFF. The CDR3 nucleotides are TGTGCCAGCAGTTTAACACGACAGAACACTGAAGCTTTCTTT. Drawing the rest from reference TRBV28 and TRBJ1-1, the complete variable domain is DVKVTQSSRYLVKRTGEKVFLECVQDMDHENMFWYRQDPGLGLRLIYFSYDVKMKEKGDIPEGYSVSREKKERFSLILESASTNQTSMYLCASSLTRQNTEAFFGQGTRLTVV.

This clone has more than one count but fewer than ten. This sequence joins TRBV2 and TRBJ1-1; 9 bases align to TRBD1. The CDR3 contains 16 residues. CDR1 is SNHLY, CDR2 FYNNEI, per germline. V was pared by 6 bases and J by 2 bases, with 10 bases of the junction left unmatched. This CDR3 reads CASRIGTGYYNTEAFF. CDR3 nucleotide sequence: TGTGCCAGCAGGATTGGGACAGGGTATTATAACACTGAAGCTTTCTTT.

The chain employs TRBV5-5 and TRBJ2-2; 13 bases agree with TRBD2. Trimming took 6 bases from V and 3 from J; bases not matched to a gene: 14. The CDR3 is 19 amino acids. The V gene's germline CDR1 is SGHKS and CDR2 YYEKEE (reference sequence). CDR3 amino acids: CASNVLAGGPINYTGELFF. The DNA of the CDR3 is TGTGCCAGCAACGTACTAGCGGGAGGGCCTATCAACTACACCGGGGAGCTGTTTTTT.

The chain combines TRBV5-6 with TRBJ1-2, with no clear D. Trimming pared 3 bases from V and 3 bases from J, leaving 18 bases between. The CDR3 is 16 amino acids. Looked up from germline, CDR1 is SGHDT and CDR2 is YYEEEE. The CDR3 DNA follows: TGTGCCAGCAGCTCTCCGGTGGCCTCCGAGGACTATGGCTACACCTTC. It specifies CASSSPVASEDYGYTF.

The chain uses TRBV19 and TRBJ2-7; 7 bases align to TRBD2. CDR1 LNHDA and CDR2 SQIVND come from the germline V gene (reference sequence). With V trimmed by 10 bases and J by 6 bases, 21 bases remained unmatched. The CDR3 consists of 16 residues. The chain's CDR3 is CATRTATGGGTGEQYF. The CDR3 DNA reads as TGTGCCACCCGGACTGCAACGGGAGGTGGTACTGGCGAGCAGTACTTC.

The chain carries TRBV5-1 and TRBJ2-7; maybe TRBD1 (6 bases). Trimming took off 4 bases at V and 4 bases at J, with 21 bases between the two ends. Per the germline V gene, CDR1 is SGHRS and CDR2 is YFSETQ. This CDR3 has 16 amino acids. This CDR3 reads CASSPAGAGVFYEQYF. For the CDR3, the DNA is TGCGCCAGCAGCCCAGCCGGGGCAGGGGTCTTTTACGAGCAGTACTTC.

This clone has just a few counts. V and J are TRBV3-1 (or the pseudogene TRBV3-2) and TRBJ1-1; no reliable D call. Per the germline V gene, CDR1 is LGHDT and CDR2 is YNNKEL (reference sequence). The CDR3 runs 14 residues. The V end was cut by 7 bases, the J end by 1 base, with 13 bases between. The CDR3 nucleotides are TGTGCCAGCAACTCAGGAGGACGGAACACTGAAGCTTTCTTT. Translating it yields CASNSGGRNTEAFF.

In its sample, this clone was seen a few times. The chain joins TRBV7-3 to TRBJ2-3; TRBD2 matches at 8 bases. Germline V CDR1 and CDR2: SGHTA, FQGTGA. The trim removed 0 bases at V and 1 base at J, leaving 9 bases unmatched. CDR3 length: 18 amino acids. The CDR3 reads CASSLTRGAGARTDTQYF. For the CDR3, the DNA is TGTGCCAGCAGCTTAACGCGGGGAGCGGGGGCCCGCACAGATACGCAGTATTTT.

The CDR3 bases are TGTGCCATCGGGACAGGGGAACAGCCCCAGCATTTT. Protein product: CAIGTGEQPQHF. The V and J genes are TRBV10-3 and TRBJ1-5; 10 bases line up with TRBD1. Germline V gene lookup returns CDR1 ENHRY and CDR2 SYGVKD. With 8 bases clipped from V and 7 bases from J, the junction kept 2 bases outside the gene matches. The CDR3 runs to 12 residues.

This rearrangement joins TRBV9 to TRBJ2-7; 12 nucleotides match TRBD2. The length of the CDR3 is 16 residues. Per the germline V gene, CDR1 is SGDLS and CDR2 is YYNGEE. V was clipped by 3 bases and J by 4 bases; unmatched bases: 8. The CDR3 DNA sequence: TGTGCCAGCAGCGGAGGACTAGCGGGAACTCGGTACGAGCAGTACTTC. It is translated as CASSGGLAGTRYEQYF.

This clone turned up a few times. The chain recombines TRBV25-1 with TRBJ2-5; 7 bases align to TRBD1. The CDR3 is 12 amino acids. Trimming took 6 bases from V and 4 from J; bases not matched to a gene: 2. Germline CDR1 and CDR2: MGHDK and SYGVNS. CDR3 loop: CASRHRGETQYF. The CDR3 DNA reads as TGTGCCAGCAGGCACAGGGGAGAGACCCAGTACTTC.